Below, 23 T cell receptor beta chains from the same sample are listed, as sequenced in a study of blood T cell repertoires in COVID-19. The repertoire was sequenced with immunoSEQ multiplex PCR; TCRdb's copy has only in-frame clones and lacks some. The sample shows a few hundred thousand clones, 80% of them seen only once. The sequencing sample was made of PBMCs or T cells enriched from blood (not recorded which). The source of these receptors is a woman in her forties with acute COVID-19.

This chain connects TRBV5-3 to TRBJ1-1; D unresolved. TRBV5-3 is flagged as an ORF with uncertain function. The CDR3 sequence is 15 residues long. With 4 bases removed from V and 4 bases from J, the gap between germline ends came to 17 bases. CDR3 in DNA: TGTGCCAGAAGCATTTCCTCGGGGTGGGGCACTGAAGCTTTCTTT. Translating gives CARSISSGWGTEAFF.

The chain combines TRBV30 with TRBJ2-5; 8 nucleotides align to TRBD2. Germline CDR1 GTSNPN, CDR2 SVGIG (reference sequence). Germline trimming cut 3 bases from V and 4 bases from J; bases unmatched to any gene: 13. The CDR3 is made up of 16 amino acids. The CDR3 here is CAWSLAAGAGGETQYF. CDR3 nucleotides: TGTGCCTGGAGCCTAGCAGCGGGAGCTGGTGGAGAGACCCAGTACTTC.

The count of this clone is one. This CDR3 reads CASSAPPGLKQPQHF. The CDR3 DNA is TGTGCCAGCAGCGCCCCCCCGGGTCTAAAGCAGCCCCAGCATTTT. V gene TRBV7-2 combines with J gene TRBJ1-5, with D unresolved. The germline CDR1 and CDR2 sequences are SGHTA and FQGNSA. V lost 5 bases, J lost 7 bases, and 18 bases lay in between. The CDR3 is made up of 15 amino acids.

The J gene is TRBJ2-1, the V gene TRBV5-1; D ambiguous. V was cut by 5 bases and J by 3 bases, with 12 bases left in between. The V gene's germline CDR1 is SGHRS and CDR2 YFSETQ. CDR3 length equals 14 residues. CDR3 nucleotide sequence: TGCGCCAGCAGTCTGGAACTAAACTACAATGAGCAGTTCTTC. Translating gives CASSLELNYNEQFF.

This clone was counted a single time. The chain combines TRBV10-3 with TRBJ2-2; D possibly corresponds to TRBD2 (6 bases). This CDR3 comprises 16 residues. V was clipped by 6 bases and J by 4 bases, with 18 bases between them. Germline V gene lookup returns CDR1 ENHRY and CDR2 SYGVKD. The CDR3 DNA follows: TGTGCCATCAGGATGGGACTTCGCGAATTCACCGGGGAGCTGTTTTTT. As protein: CAIRMGLREFTGELFF.

V and J are TRBV11-2 and TRBJ2-3, with 10 nucleotides matching TRBD2. Germline V lookup: CDR1 SGHAT, CDR2 FQNNGV. Unmatched junction bases numbered 8, after V lost 8 bases and J lost 6 bases. The CDR3 contains 14 residues. For the CDR3, the DNA is TGTGCCAGCCAGGTAGCGGGGGGTAGCGATACGCAGTATTTT. Protein product: CASQVAGGSDTQYF.

The V call is TRBV9, the J call TRBJ2-1; D unclear. The CDR3 has 12 residues. Per the germline V gene, CDR1 is SGDLS and CDR2 is YYNGEE. The V end lost 0 bases, the J end lost 10 bases, and 8 bases lay between the germline ends. CDR3 in amino acids: CASSVVSREQFF. In DNA, the CDR3 is TGTGCCAGCAGCGTAGTCTCGCGGGAGCAGTTCTTC.

The chain recombines TRBV18 with TRBJ1-5; 7 nucleotides line up with TRBD1. Unmatched junction bases numbered 6, after V lost 1 base and J lost 3 bases. The CDR3 has 16 residues. CDR1 is KGHSH and CDR2 is LQKENI in the germline V gene. The CDR3 sequence: CASSPQGAQDNQPQHF. The CDR3 DNA reads as TGTGCCAGCTCACCACAGGGGGCGCAGGACAATCAGCCCCAGCATTTT.

This clone was counted a single time. The rearrangement joins TRBV11-1 to TRBJ1-1; TRBD1 matches at 7 bases. Germline values: CDR1 SGHAT, CDR2 FQDESV (reference sequence). J gave up 4 bases and V 8 bases, and 10 bases lay outside the gene matches. The length of the CDR3 is 14 residues. CDR3 protein: CASGTVSDGTEAFF. As DNA, the CDR3 is TGTGCCAGCGGGACAGTGAGTGACGGCACTGAAGCTTTCTTT.

The V call is TRBV6-5, the J call TRBJ2-2, with no clear D. The CDR3 is 14 amino acids. In germline, CDR1 is MNHEY, CDR2 SVGAGI. The CDR3 nucleotides read TGTGGGGCGAGATTAGATTCGAACACCGGGGAGCTGTTTTTT. Its protein is CGARLDSNTGELFF.

The chain combines TRBV9 with TRBJ2-7; TRBD2 aligns across 7 bases. Unmatched junction bases numbered 7, after V lost 0 bases and J lost 7 bases. From germline, CDR1 is SGDLS and CDR2 YYNGEE. The CDR3 is 14 residues long. CDR3 DNA sequence: TGTGCCAGCAGCGTAGACATCAGGGAGGGAGAGCAGTACTTC. This codes for CASSVDIREGEQYF.

The genes are TRBV19 and TRBJ2-3; 8 bases agree with TRBD1. This CDR3 spans 15 amino acids. Trimming took 4 bases from V and 5 from J; bases not matched to a gene: 8. The germline V gene encodes CDR1 LNHDA and CDR2 SQIVND (reference sequence). DNA for the CDR3: TGTGCCAGTAGTACTGGACAGGGACAAGGAGATACGCAGTATTTT. Its translation is CASSTGQGQGDTQYF.

V usage is TRBV11-2 and J usage is TRBJ2-7, with 7 bases that match TRBD1. CDR1 and CDR2 (germline): SGHAT, FQNNGV. The CDR3 covers 13 residues. V shed 6 bases, J shed 3 bases, and the junction held 5 bases outside the gene matches. The CDR3 reads CASSSRDSYEQYF. CDR3 DNA sequence: TGTGCCAGCAGTTCACGGGACAGCTACGAGCAGTACTTC.

This clone was picked up one time. This chain joins TRBV5-1 and TRBJ1-1; 9 bases match TRBD1. Germline-derived CDR1 and CDR2 are SGHRS and YFSETQ. V was pared by 7 bases and J by 6 bases, with 7 bases of the junction left unmatched. The CDR3 is 13 amino acids. The CDR3 DNA sequence: TGCGCCAGCCGTCCCGGGACAGGGCCTGAAGCTTTCTTT. Protein: CASRPGTGPEAFF.

The V and J genes are TRBV4-2 and TRBJ1-2; weak D call: TRBD1 (5 bases). Germline CDR1 reads LGHNA; CDR2 reads YNFKEQ. The CDR3 extends over 14 amino acids. With 0 bases removed from V and 7 bases from J, the gap between germline ends came to 12 bases. The CDR3 protein is CASSQDGRTLGYTF. CDR3 coding DNA: TGTGCCAGCAGCCAAGATGGGAGGACACTTGGCTACACCTTC.

The genes are TRBV6-5 and TRBJ1-2; 7 positions match TRBD1. The CDR3 consists of 15 residues. V was clipped by 1 base and J by 2 bases; unmatched bases: 4. Germline CDR1 MNHEY, CDR2 SVGAGI. CDR3 loop: CASSYLTGNNYGYTF. CDR3 coding DNA: TGTGCCAGCAGTTACTTGACAGGGAACAACTATGGCTACACCTTC.

The chain combines TRBV30 with TRBJ2-7; 7 nucleotides match TRBD1. Trimming took 3 bases from V and 9 from J; bases not matched to a gene: 8. The germline V gene has CDR1 GTSNPN and CDR2 SVGIG (reference sequence). CDR3 length: 12 residues. The CDR3, as DNA: TGTGCCTGGAGGGTTCGGACAGGAACGCAGTACTTC. Protein product: CAWRVRTGTQYF. The whole variable domain, remainder taken from reference TRBV30 and TRBJ2-7, is SQTIHQWPATLVQPVGSPLSLECTVEGTSNPNLYWYRQAAGRGLQLLFYSVGIGQISSEVPQNLSASRPQDRQFILSSKKLLLSDSGFYLCAWRVRTGTQYFGPGTRLTVT.

The chain uses TRBV10-3 and TRBJ2-2, with 12 bases identical to TRBD2. The V gene end was trimmed by 8 bases and the J gene end by 5 bases; junction bases not matched to a gene: 9. The CDR3 spans 16 residues. Germline-derived CDR1 and CDR2 are ENHRY and SYGVKD. CDR3 sequence reads: CAISPSGRGGTGELFF. The CDR3 DNA reads as TGTGCCATCTCCCCTAGCGGGAGGGGTGGGACCGGGGAGCTGTTTTTT.

The chain links TRBV6-2 or TRBV6-3 to TRBJ1-5; 9 nucleotides line up with TRBD1. With 5 bases clipped from V and 6 bases from J, the junction kept 8 bases outside the gene matches. This CDR3 has 15 residues. CDR1 is MNHEY, CDR2 SVGEGT, per germline. The CDR3 DNA follows: TGTGCCAGCAGTAATACAGGGGGCGCGGGTCAGCCCCAGCATTTT. This sequence encodes CASSNTGGAGQPQHF.

The V call is TRBV27, the J call TRBJ1-1; D remains unclear. CDR1 is MNHEY and CDR2 is SMNVEV in the germline V gene (reference sequence). There are 15 residues in the CDR3. Trimming cost V 6 bases and J 1 base, with 15 bases left between them. The CDR3 DNA reads as TGTGCCAGCAGCCTAATTGGACTTAGGAACACTGAAGCTTTCTTT. This sequence encodes CASSLIGLRNTEAFF.

The J gene is TRBJ2-1, the V gene TRBV10-1; TRBD1 matches at 7 bases. Germline V CDR1 and CDR2: WNHNN, SYGVQD (reference sequence). Trimming took 0 bases from V and 7 from J; bases not matched to a gene: 9. The CDR3 runs 16 residues. DNA for the CDR3: TGCGCCAGCAGTGAGTCCACGGGACAGCCAAGAAATGAGCAGTTCTTC. Translating it yields CASSESTGQPRNEQFF.

This chain links TRBV24-1 with TRBJ1-2; D unresolved. CDR3 length: 14 residues. CDR1 KGHDR and CDR2 SFDVKD come from the germline V gene. Trimming removed 7 bases from V and 2 bases from J, with 13 bases in between. Here the CDR3 reads CATSPDGRNYGYTF. Here the CDR3 DNA reads TGTGCCACCAGCCCAGACGGGAGGAACTATGGCTACACCTTC.

This chain connects TRBV27 to TRBJ1-6; TRBD1 aligns across 10 bases. This CDR3 has 17 amino acids. Germline CDR1 reads MNHEY; CDR2 reads SMNVEV (reference sequence). V lost 5 bases to trimming and J lost 8 bases; unmatched junction nucleotides: 12. The CDR3 DNA follows: TGTGCCAGCAGTCCCTCCCCAGACAGGGGGCCCGATTCACCCCTCCACTTT. This sequence encodes CASSPSPDRGPDSPLHF.